Listed below are T cell receptor beta chains from one sample, sequenced in a study of blood T cell repertoires in COVID-19. Sequenced by immunoSEQ multiplex PCR; TCRdb stores in-frame clones only, minus some. The sample yields 75,000 to 95,000 clones, around 87% seen once. The specimen was peripheral blood. These TCRs come from a human donor in a cohort sampled during active COVID-19. Both conserved end residues are part of each CDR3. D genes are given only for firm matches. The size entry is marked missing in some rows and otherwise reads once, few, many or a size class.

size	V	J	length	D	DNA	CDR3
-	TRBV14	TRBJ2-6	18	-	TGTGCCAGCAGCCAATCGACAGCCGTCCTTTCTGGGGCCAACGTCCTGACTTTC	CASSQSTAVLSGANVLTF
-	TRBV28	TRBJ1-5	16	-	TGTGCCAGCAGTGGGGAGGGAGTTGAAGCCGATCAGCCCCAGCATTTT	CASSGEGVEADQPQHF
once	TRBV5-4	TRBJ2-3	16	-	TGTGCCAGCAGCTTGGCCGGAGCATCGGGCACAGATACGCAGTATTTT	CASSLAGASGTDTQYF
-	TRBV28	TRBJ2-3	16	TRBD2	TGTGCCAGCAGTCCCGGACTAGCGGGAGCTAGCGATACGCAGTATTTT	CASSPGLAGASDTQYF
-	TRBV11-2	TRBJ2-1	13	-	TGTGCCAGCAGCTTAGCGGGAAATAATGAGCAGTTCTTC	CASSLAGNNEQFF
-	TRBV9	TRBJ2-3	14	-	TGTGCCAGCAGCGTAGCCCCTCGGGAAGATACGCAGTATTTT	CASSVAPREDTQYF
once	TRBV5-8	TRBJ2-1	16	TRBD2	TGTGCCAGCAGCTCCAGGACTAGCGGAACCTACAATGAGCAGTTCTTC	CASSSRTSGTYNEQFF
-	TRBV4-1	TRBJ1-5	18	TRBD1	TGCGCCAGCAGCCCCCGGGACAGGGGGCCTTGGGGAAATCAGCCCCAGCATTTT	CASSPRDRGPWGNQPQHF
-	TRBV10-1	TRBJ2-1	16	TRBD2	TGCGCCAGCAGTGAGTCGCGGGGAGGGCCGCGAAATGAGCAGTTCTTC	CASSESRGGPRNEQFF
-	TRBV24-1	TRBJ2-5	14	-	TGTGCCACCAGTGATTCAGGCACCCAAGAGACCCAGTACTTC	CATSDSGTQETQYF
-	TRBV19	TRBJ2-2	15	-	TGTGCCACCAACCCCGGGACTTCGAACACCGGGGAGCTGTTTTTT	CATNPGTSNTGELFF
-	TRBV27	TRBJ1-5	12	-	TGTGCCAGTTCCTATAGCAATCAGCCCCAGCATTTT	CASSYSNQPQHF
-	TRBV7-2	TRBJ2-1	14	TRBD1	TGTGCCAGCAGCCTCGGACAGGAGTACAATGAGCAGTTCTTC	CASSLGQEYNEQFF
-	TRBV15	TRBJ2-5	15	TRBD2	TGTGCCACCAGCAGTGCAGCGGGAGCCGAGGAGACCCAGTACTTC	CATSSAAGAEETQYF
-	TRBV28	TRBJ1-1	15	-	TGTGCCAGCACCACTTCAGCCGCAGGATCCCCTGAAGCTTTCTTT	CASTTSAAGSPEAFF
-	TRBV5-1	TRBJ2-4	17	TRBD1	TGCGCCAGCAGCTTGGCCAGGGGACAGGGGGGTTTGGACATTCAGTACTTC	CASSLARGQGGLDIQYF
-	TRBV7-8	TRBJ1-2	14	TRBD1	TGTGCCAGCAGCCGGGACAGGCAGACGACTGGCTACACCTTC	CASSRDRQTTGYTF
-	TRBV28	TRBJ1-1	14	-	TGTGCCAGCAGCACGTTTCGACTTCTCACTGAAGCTTTCTTT	CASSTFRLLTEAFF
-	TRBV19	TRBJ1-5	15	TRBD1	TGTGCCAGTACCAGAATAGAGGGGGCGGATCAGCCCCAGCATTTT	CASTRIEGADQPQHF
-	TRBV6-5	TRBJ1-6	15	TRBD1	TGTGCCAGCAGTCCCACCGGGACAGGGGGATCACCCCTCCACTTT	CASSPTGTGGSPLHF
-	TRBV6-5	TRBJ2-2	15	TRBD2	TGTGCCAGCAGCGGGGGACTAGCGGACACCGGGGAGCTGTTTTTT	CASSGGLADTGELFF
-	TRBV28	TRBJ2-5	14	-	TGTGCCAGCAGTTTAGCTACAGGCCAAGAGACCCAGTACTTC	CASSLATGQETQYF
-	TRBV7-9	TRBJ2-1	15	-	TGTGCCAGCAGCTCGCAGGGGAGCTCCTACAATGAGCAGTTCTTC	CASSSQGSSYNEQFF
-	TRBV5-1	TRBJ2-1	14	TRBD1	TGCGCCAGCAGCTCTTCCGGGACAGGGAATGAGCAGTTCTTC	CASSSSGTGNEQFF
-	TRBV4-2	TRBJ1-4	15	TRBD1	TGTGCCAGCAGCCCGCAGGGGGGCGCGTTCGAAAAACTGTTTTTT	CASSPQGGAFEKLFF
once	TRBV24-1	TRBJ2-1	14	TRBD1	TGTGCCACCCTCGATGGACAGGGTGGCAATGAGCAGTTCTTC	CATLDGQGGNEQFF
-	TRBV28	TRBJ1-2	13	-	TGTGCCAGCACCATAAGGACGGAGGAGGGGTACACCTTC	CASTIRTEEGYTF
-	TRBV24-1	TRBJ1-1	14	TRBD1	TGTGCCACCAGTGAGGGACAGAGTAACACTGAAGCTTTCTTT	CATSEGQSNTEAFF
-	TRBV19	TRBJ2-7	14	-	TGTGCCAGTAGTATCAAGGTAGCTTCCTACGAGCAGTACTTC	CASSIKVASYEQYF
-	TRBV28	TRBJ2-1	15	-	TGTGCCAGCAGTTTGAGGGCGTGGAGCTACAATGAGCAGTTCTTC	CASSLRAWSYNEQFF
-	TRBV24-1	TRBJ2-1	15	TRBD2	TGTGCCACCAGTGATTTGACTAGCGGTGGGGATGAGCAGTTCTTC	CATSDLTSGGDEQFF
-	TRBV5-4	TRBJ2-1	15	TRBD2	TGTGCCAGCAGGCGAGCGGGAGGAGGGTACAATGAGCAGTTCTTC	CASRRAGGGYNEQFF
-	TRBV5-4	TRBJ2-3	17	TRBD2	TGTGCCAGCAGCCAAGGCACTAGCGGGAGACGTACAGATACGCAGTATTTT	CASSQGTSGRRTDTQYF
-	TRBV5-1	TRBJ1-1	14	-	TGCGCCAGCGGGGTAATGGGACTAAACACTGAAGCTTTCTTT	CASGVMGLNTEAFF
medium-sized	TRBV3-1/TRBV3-2	TRBJ1-2	17	-	TGTGCCAGCAGCCAAGAACAGGGCCAAGTGTCTAACTATGGCTACACCTTC	CASSQEQGQVSNYGYTF
-	TRBV5-1	TRBJ2-1	15	TRBD2	TGCGCCAGCAGTCGAACTAGCGGGTTGTACAATGAGCAGTTCTTC	CASSRTSGLYNEQFF
-	TRBV27	TRBJ2-7	18	TRBD2	TGTGCCAGCAGTCCAAGGTTGGGACTAGCGGGAGCAAGGGGCGAGCAGTACTTC	CASSPRLGLAGARGEQYF
-	TRBV11-1	TRBJ2-1	16	TRBD2	TGTGCCAGCAGCTTAGAACTAGCGGGAGGGTACAATGAGCAGTTCTTC	CASSLELAGGYNEQFF
once	TRBV11-2	TRBJ2-3	15	-	TGTGCCAGCAGCTTAGCGGGATTGGTGGTAGATACGCAGTATTTT	CASSLAGLVVDTQYF
-	TRBV2	TRBJ2-1	13	-	TGTGCCAGCAGTGATAGAATCAACAATGAGCAGTTCTTC	CASSDRINNEQFF
-	TRBV28	TRBJ2-3	17	TRBD2	TGTGCCAGCAGTTTAATGGCGGGAGAGTCAGGGACAGATACGCAGTATTTT	CASSLMAGESGTDTQYF
-	TRBV19	TRBJ2-5	13	-	TGTGCCAGTAGTGTAGGAGGGCAAGAGACCCAGTACTTC	CASSVGGQETQYF
once	TRBV19	TRBJ1-3	14	-	TGTGCCAGTACCACAGGTAGCTCTGGAAACACCATATATTTT	CASTTGSSGNTIYF
few	TRBV7-9	TRBJ1-5	13	-	TGTGCCAGCAGCTTGGAGGGCCATCAGCCCCAGCATTTT	CASSLEGHQPQHF
-	TRBV5-1	TRBJ1-3	13	-	TGCGCCAGCAGCTTGGCGGTAGGAAACACCATATATTTT	CASSLAVGNTIYF
-	TRBV20-1	TRBJ2-1	17	TRBD2	TGCAGTGCTAGTGACAGTTCTCCGGGACTAGCATACAATGAGCAGTTCTTC	CSASDSSPGLAYNEQFF
-	TRBV29-1	TRBJ1-1	15	-	TGCAGCGTTCATCCTCGGGACGCAAACGGGGGTGAAGCTTTCTTT	CSVHPRDANGGEAFF
-	TRBV4-1	TRBJ1-2	15	TRBD1	TGCGCCAGCAGCCCGAGGACAGGGGATAACTATGGCTACACCTTC	CASSPRTGDNYGYTF
-	TRBV7-6	TRBJ2-1	16	TRBD2	TGTGCCAGCAGCACAGGGGGACTAGCGAGATACAATGAGCAGTTCTTC	CASSTGGLARYNEQFF
-	TRBV28	TRBJ1-6	12	-	TGTGCCAGCAGTTTTTTAGATTCACCCCTCCACTTT	CASSFLDSPLHF
-	TRBV18	TRBJ1-2	16	-	TGTGCCAGCTCTCCCGCAGCGGAGGAGGACCGCTATGGCTACACCTTC	CASSPAAEEDRYGYTF
-	TRBV5-1	TRBJ2-4	12	TRBD1	TGCGCCAGCAGCTGGGACAGAAACATTCAGTACTTC	CASSWDRNIQYF
-	TRBV27	TRBJ1-5	13	-	TGTGCCAGCAGTTTAAGGGGAAATCAGCCCCAGCATTTT	CASSLRGNQPQHF
few	TRBV7-3	TRBJ2-7	14	TRBD2	TGTGCCAGCAGCCAAGGGACTAGCGGGAGCGAGCAGTACTTC	CASSQGTSGSEQYF
-	TRBV19	TRBJ2-1	15	TRBD2	TGTGCCAGCAGTTTGGAAGCGGGATCATACAATGAGCAGTTCTTC	CASSLEAGSYNEQFF
-	TRBV4-2	TRBJ2-7	14	-	TGTGCCAGCAGCCAAGGGTCGGGAGCCTACGAGCAGTACTTC	CASSQGSGAYEQYF
-	TRBV6-2/TRBV6-3	TRBJ2-5	13	TRBD1	TGTGCCAGCAGCCTCGGGACAGAAGAGACCCAGTACTTC	CASSLGTEETQYF